This is a list of T cell receptor beta chains from one sample in a study of blood T cell repertoires in COVID-19. Assay used: immunoSEQ multiplex PCR; TCRdb lists only in-frame clones, some missing. The sample gives 95,000 to 150,000 clones, 80% to 90% of which show up once; under 30% is in the top ten. Material for sequencing was peripheral blood. The receptors derive from a woman in her 70s with acute or convalescent COVID-19. The CDR3 runs from the conserved cysteine through the conserved F or W. Fields, in order: clone size, V gene, J gene, D gene, CDR3 protein, CDR3 DNA. D genes are given only for firm matches. Size is omitted from some rows. Given values are once, few, many or a class for expanded clones.

>-|TRBV11-1|TRBJ1-1|-
CASSPSLAGIEAFF
TGTGCCAGCAGCCCGTCCTTGGCAGGGATTGAAGCTTTCTTT
>-|TRBV6-4|TRBJ1-2|TRBD1
CASSFTLGQGAYGYTF
TGTGCCAGCAGCTTTACCCTCGGACAGGGGGCCTATGGCTACACCTTC
>-|TRBV5-1|TRBJ2-3|TRBD2
CASSLTLGEAGSTDTQYF
TGCGCCAGCAGCCTAACCCTCGGCGAAGCGGGGAGCACAGATACGCAGTATTTT
>-|TRBV28|TRBJ1-1|-
CASSLFAGTNTEAFF
TGTGCCAGCAGTTTATTTGCAGGCACGAACACTGAAGCTTTCTTT
>once|TRBV6-5|TRBJ2-7|-
CASSYDRNYEQYF
TGTGCCAGCAGTTACGACAGGAACTACGAGCAGTACTTC
>-|TRBV28|TRBJ1-2|-
CASSPGGRGNGYTF
TGTGCCAGCAGTCCAGGAGGGAGGGGTAACGGCTACACCTTC
>-|TRBV29-1|TRBJ2-4|-
CSVDFGYPGVGKNIQYF
TGCAGCGTTGATTTCGGGTATCCAGGGGTGGGCAAAAACATTCAGTACTTC
>-|TRBV28|TRBJ1-2|TRBD1
CASISTGDGGYTF
TGTGCCAGCATCTCGACAGGGGACGGGGGCTACACCTTC
>-|TRBV4-1|TRBJ1-6|TRBD1
CASSQDGQVYNSPLHF
TGCGCCAGCAGCCAAGACGGACAGGTCTATAATTCACCCCTCCACTTT
>-|TRBV7-2|TRBJ1-1|-
CASSSFMNTEAFF
TGTGCCAGCAGCTCCTTTATGAACACTGAAGCTTTCTTT
>-|TRBV28|TRBJ2-7|-
CASSRGYEQYF
TGTGCCAGCAGCCGGGGCTACGAGCAGTACTTC
>-|TRBV24-1|TRBJ1-3|-
CATSDQTGTGNTIYF
TGTGCCACCAGTGACCAAACAGGGACTGGAAACACCATATATTTT
>-|TRBV10-3|TRBJ1-1|-
CAISEGQGIGTEAFF
TGTGCCATCAGTGAGGGGCAGGGTATAGGGACTGAAGCTTTCTTT
>-|TRBV5-6|TRBJ1-5|TRBD1
CASRTGTGRDYSNQPQHF
TGTGCCAGCAGGACCGGGACAGGGCGGGATTATAGCAATCAGCCCCAGCATTTT
>-|TRBV19|TRBJ1-5|TRBD1
CASSNQGGNSNQPQHF
TGTGCCAGTAGCAACCAGGGGGGCAATAGCAATCAGCCCCAGCATTTT
>-|TRBV6-6|TRBJ1-5|TRBD1
CASRPQGAGQQPQHF
TGTGCCAGCAGACCTCAGGGGGCTGGTCAGCAGCCCCAGCATTTT
>-|TRBV3-1/TRBV3-2|TRBJ1-5|-
CASSQGRGGNQPQHF
TGTGCCAGCAGCCAAGGGCGGGGAGGCAATCAGCCCCAGCATTTT
>once|TRBV28|TRBJ1-1|TRBD1
CAIGVGGNTEAFF
TGTGCCATCGGGGTAGGGGGCAACACTGAAGCTTTCTTT
>-|TRBV6-1|TRBJ1-2|-
CASSEVGGGGRYGYTF
TGTGCCAGCAGTGAAGTTGGCGGGGGCGGTCGCTATGGCTACACCTTC
>-|TRBV24-1|TRBJ2-2|TRBD1
CATSDPGQGRTGELFF
TGTGCCACCAGTGATCCGGGACAGGGTCGCACCGGGGAGCTGTTTTTT
>-|TRBV5-6|TRBJ2-1|-
CASSRRGSSYNEQFF
TGTGCCAGCAGTCGCCGGGGGAGCTCCTACAATGAGCAGTTCTTC
>-|TRBV5-8|TRBJ1-4|-
CASRNRQGGEKLFF
TGTGCCAGCAGGAACCGGCAGGGAGGTGAAAAACTGTTTTTT
>once|TRBV9|TRBJ1-2|-
CASNPRDGPYGYTF
TGTGCCAGCAACCCGCGGGACGGGCCCTATGGCTACACCTTC
>-|TRBV5-1|TRBJ2-7|TRBD1
CASSFGTGTYEQYF
TGCGCCAGCAGCTTCGGGACAGGGACCTACGAGCAGTACTTC
>-|TRBV24-1|TRBJ2-3|TRBD1
CATSDLVDRGPGTDTQYF
TGTGCCACCAGTGATTTAGTGGACAGGGGGCCTGGCACAGATACGCAGTATTTT
>-|TRBV5-8|TRBJ1-5|TRBD1
CASSLYRGNQPQHF
TGTGCCAGCAGCTTGTACAGGGGAAATCAGCCCCAGCATTTT
>-|TRBV7-3|TRBJ2-2|-
CASSRQQGSTGELFF
TGTGCCAGCAGCCGCCAACAGGGAAGCACCGGGGAGCTGTTTTTT
>-|TRBV10-3|TRBJ2-1|-
CAAGGREDRVYNEQFF
TGTGCCGCTGGGGGCCGGGAGGACAGGGTATACAATGAGCAGTTCTTC
>-|TRBV9|TRBJ2-3|TRBD2
CASRAGGRTDTQYF
TGTGCCAGCAGGGCGGGGGGCCGCACAGATACGCAGTATTTT
>-|TRBV9|TRBJ1-2|TRBD1
CASSERTGFGYGYTF
TGTGCCAGCAGCGAGAGGACAGGGTTTGGCTATGGCTACACCTTC
>-|TRBV3-1/TRBV3-2|TRBJ2-1|TRBD1
CASSQDSGQFNEQFF
TGTGCCAGCAGCCAAGACTCGGGACAGTTCAATGAGCAGTTCTTC
>few|TRBV27|TRBJ2-7|-
CASSSGQLQQYF
TGTGCCAGCAGTTCCGGACAGCTACAGCAGTACTTC
>-|TRBV3-1/TRBV3-2|TRBJ1-2|TRBD1
CASSLNSDRVAGYTF
TGTGCCAGCAGCCTTAATTCCGACAGGGTCGCTGGCTACACCTTC
>-|TRBV19|TRBJ1-2|-
CASSIRRGYTF
TGTGCCAGTAGTATTAGGAGAGGCTACACCTTC
>-|TRBV5-1|TRBJ2-5|TRBD2
CASCPLAGVETQYF
TGCGCCAGCTGTCCTCTAGCGGGGGTGGAGACCCAGTACTTC
>-|TRBV15|TRBJ1-1|TRBD1
CATSRGGTGIMNTEAFF
TGTGCCACCAGCAGAGGGGGGACAGGGATTATGAACACTGAAGCTTTCTTT
>-|TRBV7-9|TRBJ2-1|-
CASRDYGGGEAYNEQFF
TGTGCCAGCAGGGACTACGGAGGGGGGGAAGCCTACAATGAGCAGTTCTTC
>-|TRBV30|TRBJ1-6|-
CAWRVNRVHYNSPLHF
TGTGCCTGGAGGGTAAACAGGGTACACTATAATTCACCCCTCCACTTT
>-|TRBV28|TRBJ2-3|-
CASSSIGAGLVDTQYF
TGTGCCAGCAGTTCGATTGGGGCGGGGCTGGTCGATACGCAGTATTTT
>-|TRBV20-1|TRBJ2-5|TRBD2
CSASQPSGGWSARTGETQYF
TGCAGTGCTAGTCAACCTAGCGGGGGGTGGTCAGCCCGTACTGGGGAGACCCAGTACTTC
>-|TRBV10-1|TRBJ2-2|-
CASQGRNTGELFF
TGCGCCAGCCAGGGGCGGAACACCGGGGAGCTGTTTTTT
>-|TRBV28|TRBJ1-1|-
CASSPPQGMNTEAFF
TGTGCCAGCAGCCCTCCGCAGGGTATGAACACTGAAGCTTTCTTT
>-|TRBV12-5|TRBJ1-3|-
CASGLPGAATIYF
TGTGCTAGTGGTTTACCGGGAGCGGCCACCATATATTTT
>-|TRBV11-1|TRBJ1-1|-
CASSLTGQTEAFF
TGTGCCAGCAGCCTCACAGGGCAGACTGAAGCTTTCTTT
>-|TRBV2|TRBJ2-1|TRBD2
CASRGGPYNEQFF
TGTGCCAGCAGGGGAGGGCCGTACAATGAGCAGTTCTTC
>-|TRBV9|TRBJ1-1|-
CASSVEGGISRAFF
TGTGCCAGCAGCGTAGAAGGCGGAATCTCAAGGGCTTTCTTT
>-|TRBV11-1|TRBJ1-6|TRBD1
CASSLGDSGHSPLHF
TGTGCCAGCAGCCTAGGGGACAGCGGGCATTCACCCCTCCACTTT
>-|TRBV6-5|TRBJ2-7|TRBD1
CASTRGRGSYEQYF
TGTGCCAGCACCCGCGGCAGGGGGTCTTACGAGCAGTACTTC
>-|TRBV28|TRBJ1-2|-
CASSLGGGNFPGFSYGYTF
TGTGCCAGCAGTTTAGGGGGGGGGAACTTCCCCGGGTTTAGCTATGGCTACACCTTC
>-|TRBV3-1/TRBV3-2|TRBJ2-5|-
CASSQSQSAQYF
TGTGCCAGCAGCCAAAGCCAATCGGCCCAGTACTTC
>-|TRBV30|TRBJ1-4|TRBD1
CAWSALRGRGEKLFF
TGTGCCTGGAGTGCTCTCAGGGGGCGAGGAGAAAAACTGTTTTTT
>once|TRBV7-8|TRBJ2-7|TRBD2
CASRPSVGGGAYEQYF
TGTGCCAGCAGACCCAGCGTCGGCGGGGGGGCTTACGAGCAGTACTTC
>-|TRBV30|TRBJ2-3|TRBD2
CAWRKTSGTDTQYF
TGTGCCTGGAGAAAGACTAGCGGCACAGATACGCAGTATTTT
>once|TRBV5-1|TRBJ1-2|-
CASSLVGRGGYTF
TGCGCCAGCAGCTTGGTGGGGCGTGGGGGCTACACCTTC
>-|TRBV18|TRBJ1-6|-
CASSPLYLGEYNSPLHF
TGTGCCAGCTCACCACTCTATTTGGGAGAGTATAATTCACCCCTCCACTTT
>-|TRBV3-1/TRBV3-2|TRBJ2-1|TRBD1
CASSQDLGQGADNEQFF
TGTGCCAGCAGCCAAGATCTGGGACAGGGGGCGGATAATGAGCAGTTCTTC
>-|TRBV19|TRBJ1-3|TRBD1
CASSPSGTENTIYF
TGTGCCAGTAGTCCCTCCGGGACAGAAAACACCATATATTTT